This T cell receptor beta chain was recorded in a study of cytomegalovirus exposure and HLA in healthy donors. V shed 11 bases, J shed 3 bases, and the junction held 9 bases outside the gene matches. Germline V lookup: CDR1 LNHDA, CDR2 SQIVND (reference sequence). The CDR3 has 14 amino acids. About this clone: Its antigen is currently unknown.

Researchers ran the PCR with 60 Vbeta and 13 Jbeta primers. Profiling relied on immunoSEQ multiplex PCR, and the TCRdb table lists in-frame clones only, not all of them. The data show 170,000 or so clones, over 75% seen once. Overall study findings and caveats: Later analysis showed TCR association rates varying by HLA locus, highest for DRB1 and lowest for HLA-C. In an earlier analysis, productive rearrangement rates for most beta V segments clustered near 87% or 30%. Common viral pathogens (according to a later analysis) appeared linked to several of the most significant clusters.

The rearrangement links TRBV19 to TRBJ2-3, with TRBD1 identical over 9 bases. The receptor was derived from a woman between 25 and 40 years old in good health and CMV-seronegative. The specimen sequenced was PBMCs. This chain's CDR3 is CASSSGQGTDTQYF. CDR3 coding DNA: TGTGCCTCCTCCTCGGGACAGGGAACAGATACGCAGTATTTT.